This is a list of T cell receptor beta chains from one sample in a study of PD-1 blockade in classical Hodgkin lymphoma. TCRdb's copy holds only in-frame clones and misses some; the assay was immunoSEQ multiplex PCR. This sample has about 20,000 clones, with about 83% found just once. What was sequenced was CD4+ T cells from blood. The receptors come from a human donor with classical Hodgkin lymphoma. Each CDR3 is given with its conserved first and last residue. A D gene is named only where the DNA matches it firmly. Where a row states a size, it is once, few, many or the class of an expanded clone; other rows omit it.

TRBJ2-7	TRBV7-8	NA	NA	CASSVTGTYEQYF	TGTGCCAGCAGCGTGACGGGGACGTACGAGCAGTACTTC
TRBJ2-3	TRBV5-4	NA	NA	CASSLVGTSDTQYF	TGTGCCAGCAGCTTGGTAGGGACGTCAGATACGCAGTATTTT
TRBJ1-4	TRBV11-2	NA	NA	CASSWEGGKWDEKLFF	TGTGCCAGCAGCTGGGAGGGTGGGAAGTGGGATGAAAAACTGTTTTTT
TRBJ2-5	TRBV10-3	TRBD2	NA	CAIRAGGGETQYF	TGTGCCATCAGGGCGGGAGGCGGAGAGACCCAGTACTTC
TRBJ2-1	TRBV29-1	TRBD1	NA	CSVGLTGVEQFF	TGCAGCGTTGGGCTGACAGGGGTCGAGCAGTTCTTC
TRBJ1-2	TRBV19	NA	NA	CASSIDLADGYDYGYTF	TGTGCCAGTAGTATAGATCTCGCCGATGGATATGACTATGGCTACACCTTC
TRBJ2-5	TRBV2	TRBD2	NA	CARRSSGTSGSSEYF	TGTGCCAGAAGATCCTCCGGGACTAGCGGGAGTTCGGAGTACTTC
TRBJ1-2	TRBV11-2	NA	NA	CASSLDRRNYGYTF	TGTGCCAGCAGCTTAGATCGCAGGAACTATGGCTACACCTTC
TRBJ2-1	TRBV19	NA	NA	CASEYQDEQFF	TGTGCCAGCGAGTACCAGGATGAGCAGTTCTTC
TRBJ2-7	TRBV28	TRBD2	NA	CASSFSPLADTYEQYF	TGTGCCAGCAGTTTCTCCCCCCTAGCGGATACGTACGAGCAGTACTTC
TRBJ2-3	TRBV19	TRBD2	few	CASSPRIAGADTQYF	TGTGCCAGTAGTCCCAGGATAGCGGGAGCAGATACGCAGTATTTT
TRBJ1-4	TRBV11-2	NA	NA	CASSPRIGAIEKLFF	TGTGCCAGCAGCCCCCGGATAGGGGCGATCGAAAAACTGTTTTTT
TRBJ2-7	TRBV7-2	TRBD1	NA	CASSPRTGPHEQYF	TGTGCCAGCAGCCCTCGGACAGGGCCCCACGAGCAGTACTTC
TRBJ2-1	TRBV11-1	TRBD2	NA	CASSLGGLAGGSYNEQFF	TGTGCCAGCAGCTTAGGGGGGCTAGCGGGTGGCTCCTACAATGAGCAGTTCTTC
TRBJ2-5	TRBV19	TRBD2	NA	CASSTGGSETQYF	TGTGCCAGTAGTACGGGGGGATCAGAGACCCAGTACTTC
TRBJ2-5	TRBV5-1	NA	NA	CASSLTGAQETQYF	TGCGCCAGCAGCTTGACAGGTGCACAAGAGACCCAGTACTTC
TRBJ2-7	TRBV28	TRBD1	NA	CASGIGQGLSYEQYF	TGTGCCAGCGGGATCGGACAGGGGTTATCCTACGAGCAGTACTTC
TRBJ2-3	TRBV6-1	NA	NA	CASTEGTLSTDTQYF	TGTGCCAGCACCGAAGGTACACTTAGCACAGATACGCAGTATTTT
TRBJ2-1	TRBV6-8	TRBD2	NA	CASSSFWGLAGGGDNEQFF	TGTGCCAGCAGTTCTTTCTGGGGACTAGCGGGAGGTGGGGACAATGAGCAGTTCTTC
TRBJ2-1	TRBV11-2	NA	NA	CASSLSGSSYNEQFF	TGTGCCAGCAGCTTGAGCGGAAGCTCCTACAATGAGCAGTTCTTC
TRBJ2-7	TRBV2	TRBD1	NA	CASSKTGGSYEQYF	TGTGCCAGCAGCAAGACAGGGGGTTCCTACGAGCAGTACTTC
TRBJ2-1	TRBV27	NA	NA	CASSPVDARFF	TGTGCCAGCAGTCCCGTCGATGCCCGGTTCTTC
TRBJ2-1	TRBV2	TRBD2	NA	CASSGPGAGGMYEQFF	TGTGCCAGCAGTGGCCCGGGCGCGGGAGGAATGTATGAGCAGTTCTTC
TRBJ2-2	TRBV6-1	NA	NA	CASSEFGSPGAGELFF	TGTGCCAGCAGTGAATTCGGCTCCCCGGGAGCCGGGGAGCTGTTTTTT
TRBJ2-7	TRBV6-5	NA	once	CASSTRRSEQYF	TGTGCCAGCAGTACCCGGCGAAGTGAGCAGTACTTC
TRBJ1-1	TRBV11-1	TRBD1	NA	CASSLAGTENTEAFF	TGTGCCAGCAGCTTAGCCGGGACAGAGAACACTGAAGCTTTCTTT
TRBJ2-3	TRBV7-9	NA	NA	CASSPPGGHGTDTQYF	TGTGCCAGCAGCCCCCCGGGGGGACACGGGACAGATACGCAGTATTTT
TRBJ2-3	TRBV6-1	NA	NA	CASSDQRGTSTDTQYF	TGTGCCAGCAGTGATCAACGGGGGACTAGCACAGATACGCAGTATTTT
TRBJ1-1	TRBV19	NA	NA	CASSIEGALPNTEAFF	TGTGCCAGTAGTATAGAGGGGGCGCTCCCGAACACTGAAGCTTTCTTT
TRBJ2-1	TRBV2	TRBD2	NA	CASSLLSGNEQFF	TGTGCCAGCAGCCTCCTTAGCGGGAATGAGCAGTTCTTC
TRBJ1-3	TRBV2	NA	NA	CASTVILGGNTIYF	TGTGCCAGCACGGTGATCTTGGGTGGAAACACCATATATTTT
TRBJ2-7	TRBV28	TRBD2	NA	CASYVGGGVSYEQYF	TGTGCCAGCTATGTTGGCGGGGGGGTCTCCTACGAGCAGTACTTC
TRBJ1-2	TRBV5-6	TRBD1	once	CASSGRQGAYGYTF	TGTGCCAGCAGCGGCCGCCAGGGGGCTTATGGCTACACCTTC
TRBJ2-6	TRBV7-3	NA	NA	CASSLFGANVLTF	TGTGCCAGCAGCCTGTTTGGGGCCAACGTCCTGACTTTC
TRBJ2-7	TRBV19	TRBD2	NA	CASRDRGTSGGEQYF	TGTGCCAGCCGGGACAGGGGGACTAGCGGGGGCGAGCAGTACTTC
TRBJ1-3	TRBV28	NA	NA	CASSRFPSGNTIYF	TGTGCCAGCAGTCGGTTCCCCTCTGGAAACACCATATATTTT
TRBJ1-6	TRBV6-4	NA	NA	CASSDRDNSPLHF	TGTGCCAGCAGTGACAGGGATAATTCACCCCTCCACTTT
TRBJ2-7	TRBV27	TRBD1	NA	CASSSLGQTYEQYF	TGTGCCAGCAGCTCGCTGGGACAGACCTACGAGCAGTACTTC
TRBJ2-7	TRBV5-6	NA	once	CASSSGGGTLHEQYF	TGTGCCAGCAGCTCAGGAGGGGGGACCCTCCACGAGCAGTACTTC
TRBJ2-7	TRBV10-3	NA	NA	CAISENPGVYEQYF	TGTGCCATCAGTGAGAATCCGGGGGTCTACGAGCAGTACTTC
TRBJ2-7	TRBV5-4	TRBD1	NA	CASSLPGQGFDEQYF	TGTGCCAGCAGCTTGCCGGGACAGGGGTTCGACGAGCAGTACTTC
TRBJ1-4	TRBV5-1	NA	NA	CASSLNLGTGTNEKLFF	TGCGCCAGCAGCTTGAATCTCGGGACGGGGACTAATGAAAAACTGTTTTTT
TRBJ2-1	TRBV5-6	TRBD1	NA	CASSLEGATYNEQFF	TGTGCCAGCAGCTTGGAGGGGGCTACCTACAATGAGCAGTTCTTC
TRBJ1-4	TRBV2	NA	NA	CASGGGGEKLFF	TGTGCCAGCGGTGGGGGGGGAGAAAAACTGTTTTTT
TRBJ1-1	TRBV7-9	NA	NA	CASSFADRNTEAFF	TGTGCCAGCAGCTTTGCGGACAGGAACACTGAAGCTTTCTTT
TRBJ2-6	TRBV19	NA	NA	CASSRTAPGGANVLTF	TGTGCCAGTAGTCGGACCGCTCCGGGTGGGGCCAACGTCCTGACTTTC
TRBJ2-7	TRBV27	TRBD2	NA	CASSLSGGGEQYF	TGTGCCAGCAGTTTATCGGGGGGGGGCGAGCAGTACTTC
TRBJ2-1	TRBV5-1	NA	NA	CASSLSTVQQFF	TGCGCCAGCAGCTTGTCGACAGTACAGCAGTTCTTC
TRBJ2-1	TRBV7-6	NA	NA	CASSLDGIRYNEQFF	TGTGCCAGCAGCTTGGACGGGATTCGGTACAATGAGCAGTTCTTC
TRBJ2-7	TRBV28	TRBD2	NA	CASNGEGLAGYEQYF	TGTGCCAGCAACGGAGAGGGCCTAGCGGGGTACGAGCAGTACTTC
TRBJ2-3	TRBV19	NA	NA	CASSRSLRGLTDTQYF	TGTGCCAGTAGCCGATCCTTACGCGGCCTAACGGATACGCAGTATTTT
TRBJ1-1	TRBV4-1	TRBD1	NA	CASSRTGGSTEAFF	TGCGCCAGCAGCCGAACAGGGGGAAGTACTGAAGCTTTCTTT